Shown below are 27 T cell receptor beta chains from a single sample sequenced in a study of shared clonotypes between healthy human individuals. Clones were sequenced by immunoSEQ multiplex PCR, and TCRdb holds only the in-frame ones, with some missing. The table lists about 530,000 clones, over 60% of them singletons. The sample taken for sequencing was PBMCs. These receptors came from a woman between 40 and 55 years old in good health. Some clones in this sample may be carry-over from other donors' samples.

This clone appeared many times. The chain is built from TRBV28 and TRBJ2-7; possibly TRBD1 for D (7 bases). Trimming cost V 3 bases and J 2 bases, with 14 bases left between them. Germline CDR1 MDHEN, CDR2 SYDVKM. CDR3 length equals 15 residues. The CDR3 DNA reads TGTGCCAGCAGTTTCAGCGGAGGGACAGCCTACGAGCAGTACTTC. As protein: CASSFSGGTAYEQYF.

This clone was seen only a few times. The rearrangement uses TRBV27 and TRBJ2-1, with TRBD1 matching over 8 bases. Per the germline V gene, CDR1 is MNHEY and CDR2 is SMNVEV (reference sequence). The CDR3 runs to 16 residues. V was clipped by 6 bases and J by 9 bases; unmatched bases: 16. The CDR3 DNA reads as TGTGCCAGCAGGACCTTTTCGGGGCAGGGGGCGGGTGAGCAGTTCTTC. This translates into CASRTFSGQGAGEQFF.

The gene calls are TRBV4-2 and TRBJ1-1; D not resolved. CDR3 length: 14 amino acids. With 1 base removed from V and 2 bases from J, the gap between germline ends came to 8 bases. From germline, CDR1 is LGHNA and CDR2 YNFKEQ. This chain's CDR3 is CASSQGRINTEAFF. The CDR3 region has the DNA TGTGCCAGCAGCCAAGGGCGGATAAACACTGAAGCTTTCTTT.

The CDR3 spells CASSLTGQPGELFF. CDR3 nucleotide sequence: TGTGCCAGCAGCTTGACCGGACAGCCGGGGGAGCTGTTTTTT. This chain uses TRBV7-3 with TRBJ2-2, with D tentatively TRBD1 (6 bases). The CDR3 is 14 residues long. Germline V CDR1 and CDR2: SGHTA, FQGTGA. Deletions cut 3 bases from V and 8 bases from J, with 13 bases between.

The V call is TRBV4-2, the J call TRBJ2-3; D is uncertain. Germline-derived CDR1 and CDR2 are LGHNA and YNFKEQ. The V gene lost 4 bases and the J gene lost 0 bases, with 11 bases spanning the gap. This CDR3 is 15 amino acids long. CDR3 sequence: CASSPRVTSTDTQYF. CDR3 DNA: TGTGCCAGCAGCCCCCGGGTAACTAGCACAGATACGCAGTATTTT.

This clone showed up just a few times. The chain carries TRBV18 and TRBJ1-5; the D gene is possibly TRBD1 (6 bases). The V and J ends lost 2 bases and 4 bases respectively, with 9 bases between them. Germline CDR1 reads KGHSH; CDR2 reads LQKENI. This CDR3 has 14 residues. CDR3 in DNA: TGTGCCAGCTCACCAAGCAGGGGAAATCAGCCCCAGCATTTT. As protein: CASSPSRGNQPQHF.

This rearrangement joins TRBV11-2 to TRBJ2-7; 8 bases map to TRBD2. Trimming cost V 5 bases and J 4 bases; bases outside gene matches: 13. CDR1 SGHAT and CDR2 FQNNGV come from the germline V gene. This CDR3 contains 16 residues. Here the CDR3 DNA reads TGTGCCAGCAGCCGCCCCCCCGCGGGAGGTTTTTACGAGCAGTACTTC. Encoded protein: CASSRPPAGGFYEQYF.

CDR3 amino acids: CASSLAGTGELFF. The DNA of the CDR3 is TGTGCCAGCAGCTTGGCCGGGACAGGGGAGCTGTTTTTT. J is TRBJ2-2 and V is TRBV5-5, with D possibly TRBD1 on 6 matching bases. With 0 bases removed from V and 8 bases from J, the gap between germline ends came to 8 bases. CDR1 SGHKS and CDR2 YYEKEE come from the germline V gene (reference sequence). The CDR3 loop spans 13 amino acids.

For the CDR3, the DNA is TGTGCCAGCTCACCACCGCCAGGGGGGTACAATGAGCAGTTCTTC. This translates into CASSPPPGGYNEQFF. The chain recombines TRBV18 with TRBJ2-1; tentative D call: TRBD1 (7 bases). The CDR3 runs 15 residues. The V and J ends lost 0 bases and 4 bases respectively, with 10 bases between them. Germline lookup yields CDR1 KGHSH and CDR2 LQKENI.

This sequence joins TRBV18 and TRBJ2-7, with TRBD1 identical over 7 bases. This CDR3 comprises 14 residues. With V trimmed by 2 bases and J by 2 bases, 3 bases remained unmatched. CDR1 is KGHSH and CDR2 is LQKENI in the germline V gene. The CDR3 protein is CASSPAQGAYEQYF. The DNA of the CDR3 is TGTGCCAGCTCACCAGCCCAGGGGGCCTACGAGCAGTACTTC.

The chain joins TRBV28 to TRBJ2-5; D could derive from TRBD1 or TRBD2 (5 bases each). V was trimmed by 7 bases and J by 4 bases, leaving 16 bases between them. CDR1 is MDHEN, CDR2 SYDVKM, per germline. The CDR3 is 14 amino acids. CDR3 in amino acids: CASTPSRGRETQYF. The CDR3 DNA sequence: TGTGCCAGCACCCCTAGTCGGGGACGAGAGACCCAGTACTTC.

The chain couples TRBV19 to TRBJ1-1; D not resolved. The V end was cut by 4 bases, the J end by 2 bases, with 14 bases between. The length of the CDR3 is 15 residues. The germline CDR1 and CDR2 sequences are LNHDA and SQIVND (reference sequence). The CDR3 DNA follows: TGTGCCAGTAGTACCCCCCCCTCTTATAACACTGAAGCTTTCTTT. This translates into CASSTPPSYNTEAFF.

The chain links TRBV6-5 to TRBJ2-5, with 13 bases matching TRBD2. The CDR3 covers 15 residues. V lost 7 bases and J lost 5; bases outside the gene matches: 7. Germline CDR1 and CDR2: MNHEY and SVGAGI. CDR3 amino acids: CASNRLAGGMETQYF. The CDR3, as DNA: TGTGCCAGCAATAGACTAGCGGGAGGAATGGAGACCCAGTACTTC.

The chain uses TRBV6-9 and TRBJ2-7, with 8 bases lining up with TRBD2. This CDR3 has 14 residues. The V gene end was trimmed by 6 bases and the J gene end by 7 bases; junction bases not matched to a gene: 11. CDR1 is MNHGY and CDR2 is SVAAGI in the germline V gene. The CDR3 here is CASSRSSGSWEQYF. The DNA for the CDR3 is TGTGCCAGCAGCCGGAGCAGCGGGAGTTGGGAGCAGTACTTC.

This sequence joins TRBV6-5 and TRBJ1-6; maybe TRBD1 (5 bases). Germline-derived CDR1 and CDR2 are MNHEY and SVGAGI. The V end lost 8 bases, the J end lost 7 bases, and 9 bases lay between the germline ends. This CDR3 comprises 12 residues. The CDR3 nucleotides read TGTGCCAGCGGGGGAATAAATTCACCCCTCCACTTT. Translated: CASGGINSPLHF.

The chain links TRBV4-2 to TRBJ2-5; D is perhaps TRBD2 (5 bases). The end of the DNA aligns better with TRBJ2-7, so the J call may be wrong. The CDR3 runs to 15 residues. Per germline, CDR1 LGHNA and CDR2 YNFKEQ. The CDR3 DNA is TGTGCCAGCAGCCAAGAGGCGGGTACCTCCTACGAGCAGTACTTC. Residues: CASSQEAGTSYEQYF.

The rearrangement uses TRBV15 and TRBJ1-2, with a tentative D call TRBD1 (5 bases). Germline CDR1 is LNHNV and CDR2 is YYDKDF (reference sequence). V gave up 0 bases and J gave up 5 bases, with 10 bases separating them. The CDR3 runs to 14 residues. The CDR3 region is CATSRDRTNYGYTF. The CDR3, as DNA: TGTGCCACCAGCAGAGATAGGACAAATTATGGCTACACCTTC.

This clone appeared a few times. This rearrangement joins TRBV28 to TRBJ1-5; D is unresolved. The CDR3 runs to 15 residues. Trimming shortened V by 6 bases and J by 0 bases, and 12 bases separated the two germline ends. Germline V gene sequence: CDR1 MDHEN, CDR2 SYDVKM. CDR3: CASSTWADSNQPQHF. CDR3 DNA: TGTGCCAGCAGCACTTGGGCAGATAGCAATCAGCCCCAGCATTTT.

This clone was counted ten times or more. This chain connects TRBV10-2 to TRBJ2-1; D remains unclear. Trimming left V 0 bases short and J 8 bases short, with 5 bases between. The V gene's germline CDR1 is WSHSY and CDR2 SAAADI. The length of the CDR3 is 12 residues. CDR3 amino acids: CASSESYDEQFF. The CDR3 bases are TGCGCCAGCAGTGAGTCGTATGATGAGCAGTTCTTC.

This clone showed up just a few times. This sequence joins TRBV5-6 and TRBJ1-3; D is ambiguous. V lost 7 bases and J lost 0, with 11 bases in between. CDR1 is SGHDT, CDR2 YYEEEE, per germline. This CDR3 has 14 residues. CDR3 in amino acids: CASGTMSSGNTIYF. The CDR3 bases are TGTGCCAGCGGTACTATGAGCTCTGGAAACACCATATATTTT.

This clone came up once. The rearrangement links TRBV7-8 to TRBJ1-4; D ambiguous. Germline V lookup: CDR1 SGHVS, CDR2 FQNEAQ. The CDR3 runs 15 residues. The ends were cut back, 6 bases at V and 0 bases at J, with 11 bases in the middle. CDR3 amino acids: CASRAHPSTNEKLFF. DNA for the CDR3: TGTGCCAGCAGAGCACACCCATCAACTAATGAAAAACTGTTTTTT.

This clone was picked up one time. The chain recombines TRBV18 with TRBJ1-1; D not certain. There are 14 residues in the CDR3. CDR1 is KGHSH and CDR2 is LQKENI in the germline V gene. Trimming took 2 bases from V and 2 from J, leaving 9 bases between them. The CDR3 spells CASSPLAANTEAFF. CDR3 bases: TGTGCCAGCTCACCATTGGCAGCTAACACTGAAGCTTTCTTT.

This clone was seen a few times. In DNA, the CDR3 is TGTGCCAGCAGTTACTCGGACACGATAAATGAAAAACTGTTTTTT. It specifies CASSYSDTINEKLFF. This rearrangement joins TRBV6-6 to TRBJ1-4, with D possibly TRBD1 on 5 matching bases. The V end was cut by 0 bases, the J end by 5 bases, with 10 bases between. Germline V gene sequence: CDR1 MNHNY, CDR2 SVGAGI (reference sequence). This CDR3 comprises 15 residues.

The CDR3 here is CASSRQFGSGNTIYF. The CDR3 DNA reads as TGTGCCAGCAGCCGACAGTTTGGCTCTGGAAACACCATATATTTT. J is TRBJ1-3 and V is TRBV7-6, with a tentative D call TRBD1 (5 bases). The germline V and J ends were trimmed by 5 bases and 0 bases, with 11 bases remaining between them. The CDR3 extends over 15 amino acids. Germline V gene data show CDR1 as SGHVS and CDR2 as FNYEAQ.

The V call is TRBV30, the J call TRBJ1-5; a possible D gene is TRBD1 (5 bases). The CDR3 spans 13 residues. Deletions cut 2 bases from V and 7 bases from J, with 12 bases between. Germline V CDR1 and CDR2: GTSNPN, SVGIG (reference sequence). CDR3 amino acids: CAWSPGRGQPQHF. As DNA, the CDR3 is TGTGCCTGGAGTCCCGGACGGGGGCAGCCCCAGCATTTT.

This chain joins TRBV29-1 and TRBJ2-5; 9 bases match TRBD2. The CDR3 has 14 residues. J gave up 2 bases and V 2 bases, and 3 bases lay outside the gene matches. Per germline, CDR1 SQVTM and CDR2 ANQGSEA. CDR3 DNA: TGCAGCGTTGAACTGCGGGAGGGACAAGAGACCCAGTACTTC. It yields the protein CSVELREGQETQYF.

The CDR3 loop reads CSVGDREGNIQYF. The CDR3 DNA reads as TGCAGCGTTGGGGACAGGGAAGGGAACATTCAGTACTTC. The rearrangement uses TRBV29-1 and TRBJ2-4; 9 bases are a match to TRBD1. Germline V gives CDR1 SQVTM, CDR2 ANQGSEA. The CDR3 loop spans 13 amino acids. J gave up 7 bases and V 4 bases, and 5 bases lay outside the gene matches.